The 13 T cell receptor beta chains below come from one sample, sequenced in a study of T cell repertoires in cytomegalovirus infection. TCRdb redid the calling of the reads with MiXCR, one entry per CDR3 protein. The data hold roughly 150,000 distinct CDR3 sequences, with roughly a quarter observed a single time. The specimen sequenced was PBMCs. All receptors come from a human donor in good health (CMV status not recorded). Some clones in this sample may be carry-over from other donors' samples.

The J gene is TRBJ2-5, the V gene TRBV12-3 or TRBV12-4, with D possibly TRBD1 on 8 matching bases. There are 13 residues in the CDR3. Trimming pared 7 bases from V and 5 bases from J, leaving 14 bases between. In DNA, the CDR3 is TGTGCCAGCATGGACAGGGAGGGGGAGACCCAGTACTTC. Its translation is CASMDREGETQYF.

This rearrangement joins TRBV28 to TRBJ2-7; D gene ambiguous. The germline V and J ends were trimmed by 6 bases and 1 base, with 13 bases remaining between them. Per the germline V gene, CDR1 is MDHEN and CDR2 is SYDVKM. The CDR3 is 14 amino acids. The CDR3 DNA follows: TGTGCCAGCAGATCCCGGTCCCGGTCCTACGAGCAGTACTTC. Translation: CASRSRSRSYEQYF.

The chain links TRBV28 to TRBJ2-3, with 8 bases that match TRBD2. J gave up 0 bases and V 3 bases, and 14 bases lay outside the gene matches. Germline V CDR1 and CDR2: MDHEN, SYDVKM. The CDR3 consists of 19 residues. The CDR3 loop is CASSFPPGTRHSSTDTQYF. CDR3 nucleotides: TGTGCCAGCAGTTTCCCCCCCGGGACTAGGCACTCTAGCACAGATACGCAGTATTTT.

The genes are TRBV29-1 and TRBJ2-7; a possible D gene is TRBD1 (7 bases). CDR3 size: 14 residues. Germline CDR1 reads SQVTM; CDR2 reads ANQGSEA. V gave up 1 base and J gave up 2 bases, with 12 bases separating them. The CDR3 sequence: CSVEGRGQTYEQYF. The DNA of the CDR3 is TGCAGCGTTGAAGGGAGGGGGCAAACCTACGAGCAGTACTTC.

The chain combines TRBV20-1 with TRBJ2-7, with 9 bases that match TRBD1. CDR1 and CDR2 from the germline V gene are DFQATT and SNEGSKA (reference sequence). The CDR3 is 16 residues long. The ends lost 3 bases at V and 2 bases at J; junction bases unmatched: 11. The CDR3 DNA sequence: TGCAGTGCTAGCGACCCCGGGACAGGGAAGGCCTACGAGCAGTACTTC. Protein product: CSASDPGTGKAYEQYF.

The chain links TRBV6-5 to TRBJ1-5; the match to TRBD1 covers 7 bases. The junction had 6 bases not matched to a gene; V was cut back by 6 bases and J by 1 base. This CDR3 comprises 15 residues. Per the germline V gene, CDR1 is MNHEY and CDR2 is SVGAGI. CDR3 amino acids: CASSLDRVSNQPQHF. The CDR3, as DNA: TGTGCCAGCAGCCTAGACAGGGTCAGCAATCAGCCCCAGCATTTT.

CDR3 region: CATSTGTGRNEQFF. The CDR3 region has the DNA TGTGCCACTTCAACCGGGACAGGGAGGAATGAGCAGTTCTTC. The V call is TRBV24-1, the J call TRBJ2-1; 9 bases agree with TRBD1. The germline V gene encodes CDR1 KGHDR and CDR2 SFDVKD. CDR3 length: 14 residues. With 10 bases clipped from V and 7 bases from J, the junction kept 10 bases outside the gene matches.

The rearrangement joins TRBV29-1 to TRBJ2-4; D perhaps matches TRBD1 (5 bases). The CDR3 is 12 amino acids. Germline CDR1 SQVTM, CDR2 ANQGSEA. The V and J ends lost 2 bases and 3 bases respectively, with 5 bases between them. The CDR3 DNA is TGCAGCGTTGAACAGGGCAAAAACATTCAGTACTTC. Amino acid sequence: CSVEQGKNIQYF.

As DNA, the CDR3 is TGTGCCAGCAGCTCCAGTGCGAGTGGCTACACCTTC. This gives the protein CASSSSASGYTF. The J gene is TRBJ1-2, the V gene TRBV7-9; no clear D gene. In germline, CDR1 is SEHNR, CDR2 FQNEAQ (reference sequence). The CDR3 runs to 12 residues. With 4 bases removed from V and 7 bases from J, the gap between germline ends came to 10 bases.

This clonotype was observed a handful of times. This sequence joins TRBV24-1 and TRBJ2-2; D is possibly TRBD1 (5 bases). V lost 10 bases and J lost 0, with 14 bases in between. Germline V gives CDR1 KGHDR, CDR2 SFDVKD. There are 15 residues in the CDR3. The CDR3 protein is CATGEGPANTGELFF. The CDR3, as DNA: TGTGCCACAGGGGAAGGTCCCGCGAACACCGGGGAGCTGTTTTTT.

The chain employs TRBV2 and TRBJ2-1; possible D gene TRBD1, 5 bases. Germline CDR1 SNHLY, CDR2 FYNNEI. V lost 5 bases and J 2 bases, leaving 10 bases between the germline ends. This CDR3 comprises 14 residues. The CDR3 sequence is CASSRPGPYNEQFF. CDR3 DNA: TGTGCCAGCAGTCGGCCAGGGCCCTACAATGAGCAGTTCTTC.

Many counts were recorded for this clonotype. The V gene is TRBV7-2, the J gene TRBJ2-7; a weak D match, TRBD1 (8 bases). The germline V gene encodes CDR1 SGHTA and CDR2 FQGNSA. The ends were cut back, 4 bases at V and 6 bases at J, with 10 bases in the middle. This CDR3 has 12 residues. The CDR3 region is CASSYRGGEQYF. The CDR3, as DNA: TGTGCCAGCAGCTACAGGGGGGGCGAGCAGTACTTC.

The chain uses TRBV28 and TRBJ2-3; TRBD2 matches at 8 bases. Germline V lookup: CDR1 MDHEN, CDR2 SYDVKM. This CDR3 is built from 14 residues. With V trimmed by 6 bases and J by 2 bases, 4 bases remained unmatched. Written as DNA, the CDR3 is TGTGCCAGCAGGGTAGCGGGGAACACAGATACGCAGTATTTT. Translating it yields CASRVAGNTDTQYF.